This entry is about one T cell receptor beta chain. TCRdb's table, derived via immunoSEQ multiplex PCR, lists solely in-frame clones and lacks some. In the table there are 400,000 to 500,000 clones, over 75% of which are singletons. CDR1 and CDR2 (germline): WSHSY, SAAADI. CDR3 length: 14 residues. V shed 2 bases and J shed 5 bases, with 12 bases lying between them. These data are taken from a study of blood T cell repertoires in COVID-19. Overall study context: Researchers got acute and convalescent COVID-19 samples from the United States, Italy and Spain.

The chain combines TRBV10-2 with TRBJ2-5; tentative D call: TRBD1 (7 bases). The origin of this receptor is a young woman who had been exposed to COVID-19. Input material: PBMCs or T cells enriched from blood (not recorded which). CDR3 bases: TGCGCCAGCAGTGAGGCAGGGGGGAAGGAGACCCAGTACTTC. Residues: CASSEAGGKETQYF.